The rows below give T cell receptor beta chains drawn from one sample of a study of blood T cell repertoires in COVID-19. TCRdb keeps only in-frame clones here, not all; method: immunoSEQ multiplex PCR. The sample shows over 120,000 clones, 76% of them seen only once. Material for sequencing was peripheral blood. The receptors shown here come from a woman older than 75 with active or convalescent COVID-19. CDR3s include the opening cysteine and the closing phenylalanine or tryptophan. Each record gives: clone size, D gene, V gene, J gene, CDR3 protein, CDR3 DNA. The D gene is left open where the match is weak. The size entry is marked missing in some rows and otherwise reads once, few, many or a size class.

>NA|TRBD1|TRBV19|TRBJ1-2
CASRAPDRDPYGYTF
TGTGCCAGTAGAGCACCGGACAGGGACCCCTATGGCTACACCTTC
>NA|TRBD1|TRBV2|TRBJ2-3
CASRTYRGQTDTQYF
TGTGCCAGCAGGACATACAGGGGGCAGACAGATACGCAGTATTTT
>NA|NA|TRBV9|TRBJ1-3
CASSVSWSGSGNTIYF
TGTGCCAGCAGCGTATCCTGGTCAGGGTCAGGAAACACCATATATTTT
>NA|TRBD1|TRBV11-3|TRBJ2-2
CASSLRQGVGTGELFF
TGTGCCAGCAGCTTGAGACAGGGCGTGGGCACCGGGGAGCTGTTTTTT
>NA|TRBD1|TRBV5-1|TRBJ2-3
CASSTGTGSDTQYF
TGCGCCAGCAGCACGGGGACAGGGTCGGATACGCAGTATTTT
>NA|TRBD1|TRBV7-8|TRBJ2-7
CASSTRTGPSYEQYF
TGTGCCAGCAGCACCCGGACAGGCCCTTCCTACGAGCAGTACTTC
>few|NA|TRBV9|TRBJ2-2
CASSATRANTGELFF
TGTGCCAGCAGCGCAACCAGGGCGAACACCGGGGAGCTGTTTTTT
>NA|NA|TRBV6-6|TRBJ1-2
CASRVLSGNYGYTF
TGTGCCAGCAGGGTTCTGTCAGGAAACTATGGCTACACCTTC
>NA|NA|TRBV7-2|TRBJ1-6
CASSLAPLRGSPLHF
TGTGCCAGCAGCTTAGCGCCCTTAAGAGGCTCACCCCTCCACTTT
>NA|NA|TRBV10-3|TRBJ2-7
CAISRDTYEQYF
TGTGCCATCTCTAGGGACACCTACGAGCAGTACTTC
>NA|TRBD2|TRBV4-1|TRBJ2-2
CASSYSGGAILGTGELFF
TGCGCCAGCAGCTATAGCGGGGGGGCCATCTTAGGCACCGGGGAGCTGTTTTTT
>NA|TRBD1|TRBV5-1|TRBJ1-2
CASSVSPGQASYGYTF
TGCGCCAGCAGCGTAAGTCCGGGACAGGCGTCCTATGGCTACACCTTC
>NA|TRBD1|TRBV6-6|TRBJ1-2
CASRTRDSHYGYTF
TGTGCCAGCAGAACCCGGGACAGCCACTATGGCTACACCTTC
>few|NA|TRBV10-1|TRBJ2-1
CASSDYGVKFF
TGCGCCAGCAGTGATTACGGGGTCAAGTTCTTC
>NA|TRBD1|TRBV7-3|TRBJ2-3
CASSPKRSGRGLTDTQYF
TGTGCCAGCAGCCCAAAGAGATCTGGCAGGGGGCTGACAGATACGCAGTATTTT
>NA|TRBD1|TRBV6-5|TRBJ1-5
CASRRTGNQPQHF
TGTGCCAGCAGAAGGACAGGGAATCAGCCCCAGCATTTT
>NA|NA|TRBV14|TRBJ1-1
CASSGQLAGTTEAFF
TGTGCCAGCTCAGGACAGCTAGCGGGGACCACTGAAGCTTTCTTT
>few|TRBD1|TRBV29-1|TRBJ1-5
CSYGQGVNQPQHF
TGCAGCTATGGACAGGGGGTCAATCAGCCCCAGCATTTT
>NA|NA|TRBV19|TRBJ1-5
CASSIDRGDNQPQHF
TGTGCCAGTAGTATAGACAGGGGTGACAATCAGCCCCAGCATTTT
>NA|NA|TRBV6-2/TRBV6-3|TRBJ1-1
CASSPNLRGNTEAFF
TGTGCCAGCAGTCCCAACCTCCGCGGGAACACTGAAGCTTTCTTT
>NA|NA|TRBV2|TRBJ1-6
CASGRTEGSNSPLHF
TGTGCCAGCGGGCGGACGGAGGGGTCAAATTCACCCCTCCACTTT
>NA|NA|TRBV25-1|TRBJ1-1
CASGVTGVNTEAFF
TGTGCCAGCGGAGTTACAGGAGTGAACACTGAAGCTTTCTTT